The next 21 T cell receptor beta chains were all read from a single sample in a study of blood T cells in healthy people across ages. Together with a sample-barcoded 5' primer, a J-beta primer mix was included in a second PCR lasting roughly 6 to 12 cycles. TCRdb independently ran MiXCR on the 5' RACE reads; one entry per CDR3 protein. This sample has under 2,000,000 distinct CDR3 sequences, with about 50% found just once. The source material was blood. Receptor source: a woman in her forties in good health.

The rearrangement links TRBV29-1 to TRBJ2-3; a weak D match, TRBD2 (5 bases). With 4 bases removed from V and 2 bases from J, the gap between germline ends came to 13 bases. The CDR3 is 14 amino acids. The germline V gene encodes CDR1 SQVTM and CDR2 ANQGSEA. The chain's CDR3 is CSVVGGQLTDTQYF. CDR3 nucleotides: TGCAGCGTTGTCGGCGGGCAGCTCACAGATACGCAGTATTTT.

Only a few counts were recorded for this clonotype. V and J are TRBV4-1 and TRBJ2-5, with 7 bases matching TRBD1. The CDR3 extends over 13 amino acids. Germline loops: CDR1 MGHRA, CDR2 YSYEKL. Unmatched junction bases numbered 4, after V lost 4 bases and J lost 5 bases. DNA for the CDR3: TGCGCCAGCAGCCGCCTACAGGGGGAGACCCAGTACTTC. Translation gives CASSRLQGETQYF.

A note on this clonotype: A read error may produce the germline difference seen at one junction end. The rearrangement uses TRBV27 and TRBJ2-3, with 7 bases that match TRBD2. The CDR3 consists of 14 residues. CDR1 is MNHEY and CDR2 is SMNVEV in the germline V gene (reference sequence). CDR3 residues: CASTGRRGSDAQYF. Here the CDR3 DNA reads TGTGCCAGCACCGGGAGGCGGGGTTCAGATGCGCAGTATTTT.

The V and J genes are TRBV5-1 and TRBJ1-2, with a tentative D call TRBD1 (5 bases). Germline V gene sequence: CDR1 SGHRS, CDR2 YFSETQ. V was clipped by 3 bases and J by 1 base, with 19 bases between them. The length of the CDR3 is 17 residues. CDR3 sequence (DNA): TGCGCCAGCAGCTGGGGCGACAACCGTGCTAGTAACTATGGCTACACCTTC. This gives the protein CASSWGDNRASNYGYTF.

The V and J genes are TRBV15 and TRBJ2-1, with TRBD2 as a possible D gene (5 bases). The CDR3 contains 14 residues. The germline V and J ends were trimmed by 6 bases and 4 bases, with 13 bases remaining between them. Germline CDR1 LNHNV, CDR2 YYDKDF (reference sequence). DNA of the CDR3: TGTGCCACCAGACTTCGGGGATCATACAATGAGCAGTTCTTC. Translation: CATRLRGSYNEQFF.

This rearrangement joins TRBV6-2 or TRBV6-3 to TRBJ2-1; D tentatively reads TRBD1 or TRBD2 (5 bases each). Germline CDR1 and CDR2: MNHEY and SVGEGT. The CDR3 runs to 14 residues. The germline V and J ends were trimmed by 5 bases and 6 bases, with 14 bases remaining between them. CDR3 sequence (DNA): TGTGCCAGCAGTCTCCAGGGACCCGCCAATGAGCAGTTCTTC. Encoded protein: CASSLQGPANEQFF.

The V gene is TRBV6-5, the J gene TRBJ1-5; possibly TRBD1 for D (6 bases). CDR1 is MNHEY and CDR2 is SVGAGI in the germline V gene. The CDR3 length is 13 residues. Trimming took 8 bases from V and 6 from J, leaving 14 bases between them. This chain's CDR3 is CASSPNRVQPQHF. The CDR3 DNA reads TGTGCCAGCTCCCCAAACAGGGTTCAGCCCCAGCATTTT.

V gene TRBV7-2 combines with J gene TRBJ1-2, with D perhaps matching TRBD1 (5 bases). The CDR3 has 14 residues. The V gene's germline CDR1 is SGHTA and CDR2 FQGNSA. V lost 5 bases and J 4 bases, leaving 14 bases between the germline ends. In DNA form, the CDR3 reads TGTGCCAGCAGCCCCTTTGGCGACAGCTATGGCTACACCTTC. Its protein is CASSPFGDSYGYTF.

The chain is built from TRBV5-1 and TRBJ2-5, with 10 bases aligning to TRBD1. CDR1 and CDR2 from the germline V gene are SGHRS and YFSETQ. V lost 4 bases and J lost 4; bases outside the gene matches: 7. CDR3 length: 15 residues. CDR3: CASSMRQGASETQYF. The CDR3, as DNA: TGCGCCAGCAGCATGAGACAGGGGGCATCAGAGACCCAGTACTTC.

J is TRBJ1-2 and V is TRBV7-8; TRBD1 is a possible D gene (5 bases). With 0 bases removed from V and 0 bases from J, the gap between germline ends came to 8 bases. This CDR3 has 15 amino acids. Per germline, CDR1 SGHVS and CDR2 FQNEAQ. The CDR3: CASSLAQASNYGYTF. In DNA, the CDR3 is TGTGCCAGCAGCTTAGCACAGGCGTCTAACTATGGCTACACCTTC.

Regarding this clonotype: Mismatch with germline at one junction end may stem from a read error. CDR3 protein: CASSEAPSRGLNNELFF. In DNA, the CDR3 is TGTGCCAGCAGCGAGGCCCCTTCCAGGGGGCTGAATAATGAGCTGTTCTTC. V usage is TRBV9 and J usage is TRBJ2-1; 8 bases line up with TRBD1. The CDR3 is made up of 17 amino acids. Germline V gene sequence: CDR1 SGDLS, CDR2 YYNGEE. Full variable domain (rest looked up from reference TRBV9 and TRBJ2-1): DSGVTQTPKHLITATGQRVTLRCSPRSGDLSVYWYQQSLDQGLQFLIQYYNGEERAKGNILERFSAQQFPDLHSELNLSSLELGDSALYFCASSEAPSRGLNNELFFGPGTRLTVL.

This clonotype was observed a few times. This chain links TRBV5-8 with TRBJ2-3; TRBD2 agrees at 11 bases. The V segment lost 1 base and the J segment 3 bases; nucleotides outside the gene matches: 4. The germline V gene has CDR1 SGHTS and CDR2 YDEGEE. The CDR3 sequence is 16 residues long. This chain's CDR3 is CASSLYLAGGTDTQYF. In DNA form, the CDR3 reads TGTGCCAGCAGCTTGTACCTAGCGGGGGGTACAGATACGCAGTATTTT.

This chain connects TRBV4-3 to TRBJ2-2; possible D gene TRBD2, 7 bases. With 6 bases removed from V and 3 bases from J, the gap between germline ends came to 14 bases. Germline V CDR1 and CDR2: LGHNA, YSLEER. The CDR3 contains 15 residues. This chain's CDR3 is CASSRGGADTGELFF. For the CDR3, the DNA is TGCGCCAGCAGTAGAGGGGGGGCCGACACCGGGGAGCTGTTTTTT.

The table lists this clonotype with a few counts. This rearrangement joins TRBV27 to TRBJ2-6; no definite D call. Germline V gene lookup returns CDR1 MNHEY and CDR2 SMNVEV (reference sequence). The CDR3 has 15 residues. V gave up 3 bases and J gave up 0 bases, with 6 bases separating them. The DNA of the CDR3 is TGTGCCAGCAGTTTTCTATACTCTGGGGCCAACGTCCTGACTTTC. It translates to CASSFLYSGANVLTF.

The gene calls are TRBV24-1 and TRBJ2-3; D call uncertain. The CDR3 contains 14 residues. Germline V lookup: CDR1 KGHDR, CDR2 SFDVKD. V gave up 0 bases and J gave up 3 bases, with 6 bases separating them. This CDR3 reads CATSDLGTTDTQYF. CDR3 bases: TGTGCCACCAGTGATTTGGGCACGACAGATACGCAGTATTTT.

The V gene is TRBV24-1, the J gene TRBJ2-4; 12 bases align to TRBD1. Judging by the DNA end, TRBJ2-7 fits better; the J call may be wrong. The CDR3 contains 15 residues. Germline V CDR1 and CDR2: KGHDR, SFDVKD. CDR3 region: CATSDIGTGGGEQYF. The DNA for the CDR3 is TGTGCCACCAGTGATATAGGGACAGGGGGCGGCGAGCAGTACTTC.

V usage is TRBV20-1 and J usage is TRBJ2-5; 7 nucleotides align to TRBD2. From germline, CDR1 is DFQATT and CDR2 SNEGSKA (reference sequence). The CDR3 has 14 residues. Trimming cost V 6 bases and J 1 base; bases outside gene matches: 8. Here the CDR3 reads CSANGLDLQETQYF. DNA of the CDR3: TGCAGTGCAAATGGACTAGACCTCCAAGAGACCCAGTACTTC.

The chain has TRBV18 and TRBJ2-1; D gene uncertain. CDR3 length: 15 amino acids. V gave up 6 bases and J gave up 9 bases, with 21 bases separating them. The germline V gene has CDR1 KGHSH and CDR2 LQKENI. In nucleotides, the CDR3 is TGTGCCAGCTCCCCATCCTCTGGAGTCGCCACTGAGCAGTTCTTC. It encodes CASSPSSGVATEQFF.

The rearrangement joins TRBV12-3 or TRBV12-4 to TRBJ1-2, with 10 bases that match TRBD1. Losses at the gene ends were 7 bases for V and 7 bases for J; bases not matched to a gene: 15. The CDR3 runs 16 residues. The CDR3 is CASTPGSGTGDCGYTF. In DNA form, the CDR3 reads TGTGCCAGCACGCCTGGGTCCGGGACAGGGGACTGTGGCTACACCTTC.

The chain is built from TRBV5-1 and TRBJ2-1; 15 nucleotides align to TRBD2. This CDR3 comprises 21 residues. Germline V gene data show CDR1 as SGHRS and CDR2 as YFSETQ. The V and J ends lost 1 base and 0 bases, in that order; junction bases with no gene match: 11. As DNA, the CDR3 is TGCGCCAGCAGCTTGATGAGGGGGGGACTAGCGGGAGGCCGCTCCTACAATGAGCAGTTCTTC. It specifies CASSLMRGGLAGGRSYNEQFF. Supplemented by reference TRBV5-1 and TRBJ2-1, the full variable domain reads KAGVTQTPRYLIKTRGQQVTLSCSPISGHRSVSWYQQTPGQGLQFLFEYFSETQRNKGNFPGRFSGRQFSNSRSEMNVSTLELGDSALYLCASSLMRGGLAGGRSYNEQFFGPGTRLTVL.

V and J are TRBV15 and TRBJ2-2; D may be TRBD2 (6 bases). Germline-derived CDR1 and CDR2 are LNHNV and YYDKDF (reference sequence). The length of the CDR3 is 13 residues. Trimming shortened V by 7 bases and J by 6 bases, and 12 bases separated the two germline ends. As DNA, the CDR3 is TGTGCCACCACGGGGGTCGGTGCCGGGGAGCTGTTTTTT. This sequence encodes CATTGVGAGELFF.